The sequence of this TCR beta chain was determined in a study of metastatic and nonmetastatic thyroid tumors. For the study at large: Across peripheral blood and tumor or nodule tissue samples taken from malignant and benign thyroid patients, the repertoires were compared with one another. General study points: Malignant thyroid tumors reportedly exceeded benign nodules significantly in TCR beta diversity, with the difference appearing in blood and tumor.

The CDR3 runs to 15 residues. Germline CDR1 MNHEY, CDR2 SVGAGI. Original analysis: The distant-metastasis classifier for papillary thyroid cancer was built from CDR3 differences across clinicopathological groups. TCRdb called clones again from the PCR reads with MiXCR. The V and J calls were determined by TCRdb, not by the authors. Counted here are around 19,000 clones, 16% occurring once; the ten biggest clones make up more than 9%. A few counts support this clone. Its antigen is unknown. One junction end does not reproduce the germline sequence, and a read error may be involved. Patients were all untreated before their thyroid surgery.

The sequencing input was tumor tissue. This chain joins TRBV6-5 and TRBJ1-2; 7 nucleotides match TRBD1. This TCR was recovered from a female donor with papillary thyroid cancer or a benign thyroid nodule (not recorded which). Some clones in this sample may be carry-over from other donors' samples. The CDR3 DNA reads as TGTGCCAGCAGTTCCCGCGGGTTGACAGGGATGGGCTACAACTTC. Amino acid sequence: CASSSRGLTGMGYNF.